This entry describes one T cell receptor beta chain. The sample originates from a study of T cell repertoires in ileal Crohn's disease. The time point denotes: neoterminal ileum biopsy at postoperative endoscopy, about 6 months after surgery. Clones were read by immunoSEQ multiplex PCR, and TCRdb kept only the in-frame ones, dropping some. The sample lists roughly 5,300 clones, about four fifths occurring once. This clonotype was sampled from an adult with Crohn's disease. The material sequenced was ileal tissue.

The CDR3 loop is CAIRVTGVGTEAFF. The CDR3 DNA sequence: TGTGCCATCAGAGTTACAGGGGTAGGGACTGAAGCTTTCTTT. This sequence joins TRBV10-3 and TRBJ1-1; the match to TRBD1 covers 7 bases. V lost 6 bases and J lost 5; bases outside the gene matches: 9. Looked up from germline, CDR1 is ENHRY and CDR2 is SYGVKD. This CDR3 has 14 residues.